These 11 T cell receptor beta chains came from one sample sequenced in a study of early T cells in non-severe SARS-CoV-2 infection. One entry per CDR3 protein results from TCRdb running MiXCR on the 5' RACE reads. The table records approximately 90,000 distinct CDR3 sequences, around 17% of them present only once. Sequenced material: whole blood, taken at baseline. The receptor set was obtained from an adult who was a healthcare worker with PCR-confirmed SARS-CoV-2 infection or an uninfected control (not recorded which).

This clonotype was seen a few times. The CDR3 loop is CASKGQGGDTQYF. The CDR3 DNA sequence: TGTGCCAGCAAAGGACAGGGAGGAGATACGCAGTATTTT. The rearrangement uses TRBV28 and TRBJ2-3; 8 positions match TRBD1. Germline trimming cut 7 bases from V and 5 bases from J; bases unmatched to any gene: 5. Germline values: CDR1 MDHEN, CDR2 SYDVKM. The CDR3 is 13 amino acids.

V usage is TRBV7-8 and J usage is TRBJ2-3, with 7 bases matching TRBD2. The CDR3 is 12 residues long. CDR1 is SGHVS, CDR2 FQNEAQ, per germline. The J segment lost 7 bases and the V segment lost 5 bases, leaving 3 bases of the junction unmatched. This chain's CDR3 is CASSQAGNTQYF. In DNA form, the CDR3 reads TGTGCCAGCAGCCAAGCGGGAAATACGCAGTATTTT.

The chain carries TRBV12-3 or TRBV12-4 and TRBJ2-3; D is tentatively TRBD1 or TRBD2 (5 bases each). This CDR3 has 14 residues. V dropped 2 bases and J dropped 4 bases, with 10 bases sitting between them. The CDR3 region has the DNA TGTGCCAGCAGTTTACGGGGACGGGCAGATACGCAGTATTTT. Translation: CASSLRGRADTQYF.

CDR3 residues: CAISADTSLGDTQYF. DNA for the CDR3: TGTGCCATCAGTGCGGACACTTCGCTAGGAGATACGCAGTATTTT. This chain links TRBV10-3 with TRBJ2-3; tentative D call: TRBD1 (5 bases). The CDR3 runs 15 residues. CDR1 ENHRY and CDR2 SYGVKD come from the germline V gene. The germline V and J ends were trimmed by 4 bases and 5 bases, with 16 bases remaining between them.

The CDR3 sequence: CASSRRTGGKEEQYF. The CDR3 DNA is TGTGCCAGCAGTCGGCGGACAGGGGGCAAGGAAGAGCAGTACTTC. The chain employs TRBV6-5 and TRBJ2-7, with 11 bases matching TRBD1. The CDR3 contains 15 residues. V was pared by 5 bases and J by 7 bases, with 10 bases of the junction left unmatched. Germline V gene sequence: CDR1 MNHEY, CDR2 SVGAGI.

This clonotype was recorded a few times. V is TRBV15 and J is TRBJ2-1, with D unresolved. V was clipped by 1 base and J by 5 bases, with 12 bases between them. The CDR3 loop spans 15 amino acids. Per the germline V gene, CDR1 is LNHNV and CDR2 is YYDKDF (reference sequence). Written as DNA, the CDR3 is TGTGCCACCAGCAGAGGGATCGGAAAAGACAATGAGCAGTTCTTC. This gives the protein CATSRGIGKDNEQFF.

In this sample, this clonotype turned up a few times. The rearrangement uses TRBV11-2 and TRBJ2-5, with a weak D call TRBD2 (5 bases). The germline V gene encodes CDR1 SGHAT and CDR2 FQNNGV. V was clipped by 5 bases and J by 1 base, with 14 bases between them. This CDR3 has 15 amino acids. Here the CDR3 reads CASSAGLLVQETQYF. The CDR3 DNA follows: TGTGCCAGCAGCGCCGGACTTCTTGTCCAAGAGACCCAGTACTTC.

This clonotype has just a few counts. The genes are TRBV6-6 and TRBJ2-7; D is uncertain. Trimming cost V 4 bases and J 2 bases, with 18 bases left between them. From germline, CDR1 is MNHNY and CDR2 SVGAGI (reference sequence). The CDR3 runs to 16 residues. The CDR3 DNA reads as TGTGCCAGCAGTTGGGCGAACAGTGACTTTGCCTACGAGCAGTACTTC. Its translation is CASSWANSDFAYEQYF.

The J gene is TRBJ1-2, the V gene TRBV12-3 or TRBV12-4; D remains ambiguous. The CDR3 consists of 15 residues. The V end lost 2 bases, the J end lost 4 bases, and 14 bases lay between the germline ends. The CDR3 loop reads CASSLRFGEIYGYTF. The CDR3, as DNA: TGTGCCAGCAGTTTACGATTCGGCGAGATCTATGGCTACACCTTC.

This chain uses TRBV7-9 with TRBJ2-2; 7 nucleotides align to TRBD1. The CDR3 loop spans 12 amino acids. Germline V CDR1 and CDR2: SEHNR, FQNEAQ (reference sequence). The J segment lost 5 bases and the V segment lost 8 bases, leaving 2 bases of the junction unmatched. The CDR3 loop is CASLQGTGELFF. The CDR3 coding sequence is TGTGCCAGCCTACAGGGGACCGGGGAGCTGTTTTTT.

The rearrangement joins TRBV20-1 to TRBJ2-1; D unresolved. V was clipped by 3 bases and J by 5 bases, with 8 bases between them. The CDR3 totals 12 residues. Germline-derived CDR1 and CDR2 are DFQATT and SNEGSKA (reference sequence). The DNA of the CDR3 is TGCAGTGCTAGTTTGGGGAACAATGAGCAGTTCTTC. Its protein is CSASLGNNEQFF.